One and the same sample provided the 20 T cell receptor beta chains below, sequenced in a study of cytomegalovirus exposure and HLA in healthy donors. The PCR had 60 Vbeta and 13 Jbeta primers. TCRdb's copy holds only in-frame clones and misses some; the assay was immunoSEQ multiplex PCR. The sample contains approximately 120,000 clones, around 77% of which appear only once. The sample consisted of PBMCs. These TCRs come from a middle-aged man in good health and CMV-seropositive.

The chain employs TRBV9 and TRBJ2-7; TRBD2 matches 11 bases. Germline CDR1 reads SGDLS; CDR2 reads YYNGEE. V gave up 0 bases and J gave up 6 bases; unmatched junction bases: 8. This CDR3 contains 16 residues. The CDR3: CASSVVASGGQSEQYF. As DNA, the CDR3 is TGTGCCAGCAGCGTAGTGGCTAGCGGGGGGCAAAGCGAGCAGTACTTC.

This clone appeared a few times. This sequence joins TRBV5-5 and TRBJ1-6, with D perhaps matching TRBD1 (6 bases). The V gene lost 2 bases and the J gene lost 4 bases, with 13 bases spanning the gap. Looked up from germline, CDR1 is SGHKS and CDR2 is YYEKEE (reference sequence). The CDR3 sequence is 16 residues long. The CDR3 bases are TGTGCCAGCAGCTTAACAGGGTCCTGGTATAATTCACCCCTCCACTTT. It yields the protein CASSLTGSWYNSPLHF.

A single count supports this clone. The rearrangement uses TRBV13 and TRBJ2-7; D gene ambiguous. The length of the CDR3 is 12 residues. Per germline, CDR1 PRHDT and CDR2 FYEKMQ (reference sequence). V lost 4 bases to trimming and J lost 0 bases, with 4 bases between them. CDR3 sequence: CASSSSSYEQYF. In nucleotides, the CDR3 is TGTGCCAGCAGCTCCAGCTCCTACGAGCAGTACTTC.

The CDR3 loop reads CASSLWKFTTTNEKLFF. DNA for the CDR3: TGTGCCAGCAGCTTGTGGAAGTTCACTACAACTAATGAAAAACTGTTTTTT. The V gene is TRBV7-9, the J gene TRBJ1-4, with no clear D. The CDR3 is 17 amino acids. CDR1 is SEHNR, CDR2 FQNEAQ, per germline (reference sequence). Trimming took 3 bases from V and 0 from J, leaving 14 bases between them.

This clone was counted only a few times. This chain uses TRBV19 with TRBJ1-1; 7 bases are shared with TRBD1. In germline, CDR1 is LNHDA, CDR2 SQIVND (reference sequence). J was trimmed by 9 bases and V by 10 bases; bases with no gene match: 8. The length of the CDR3 is 11 residues. CDR3 nucleotide sequence: TGTGCCACTATACAGGGGTTAAAAGCTTTCTTT. Protein product: CATIQGLKAFF.

V usage is TRBV27 and J usage is TRBJ2-2; the match to TRBD1 covers 8 bases. CDR1 is MNHEY and CDR2 is SMNVEV in the germline V gene (reference sequence). V shed 4 bases and J 7 bases; nucleotides not matched to a gene: 8. The CDR3 is 15 amino acids. CDR3 sequence (DNA): TGTGCCAGCAGTTCCAGGGGGCGCCACATCGGGGAGCTGTTTTTT. Amino acids: CASSSRGRHIGELFF.

In this sample, this clone turned up a few times. This chain connects TRBV7-2 to TRBJ2-3, with TRBD2 matching over 10 bases. V was clipped by 4 bases and J by 2 bases; unmatched bases: 15. The CDR3 loop spans 19 amino acids. Germline CDR1 reads SGHTA; CDR2 reads FQGNSA. The CDR3 nucleotides read TGTGCCAGCAGCTCCGTGCAAAACCCAGCGGGGGGGACCACAGATACGCAGTATTTT. Translating gives CASSSVQNPAGGTTDTQYF.

This sequence joins TRBV9 and TRBJ2-1; 12 bases are shared with TRBD2. Germline CDR1 and CDR2: SGDLS and YYNGEE. Trimming cost V 2 bases and J 7 bases; bases outside gene matches: 4. This CDR3 contains 15 residues. The CDR3 reads CASSVTSGGINEQFF. Here the CDR3 DNA reads TGTGCCAGCAGCGTTACTAGCGGGGGGATAAATGAGCAGTTCTTC.

This clone has only one observation. Here the CDR3 DNA reads TGCGCCAGCAGCCAAGAGGTAGTGATGAACACTGAAGCTTTCTTT. This gives the protein CASSQEVVMNTEAFF. V is TRBV4-3 and J is TRBJ1-1; D unresolved. The CDR3 totals 15 residues. Trimming took 0 bases from V and 0 from J, leaving 8 bases between them. Germline-derived CDR1 and CDR2 are LGHNA and YSLEER.

The chain recombines TRBV5-6 with TRBJ2-5, with 11 nucleotides matching TRBD1. The V gene end was trimmed by 4 bases and the J gene end by 2 bases; junction bases not matched to a gene: 10. CDR1 is SGHDT, CDR2 YYEEEE, per germline. This CDR3 has 17 amino acids. The CDR3 sequence is CASSRDRGVLRQETQYF. CDR3 DNA: TGTGCCAGCAGCCGGGACAGGGGGGTTCTACGTCAAGAGACCCAGTACTTC.

The CDR3 DNA reads as TGTGCCAGCAGCGTAGCGTGGGGCAGCCAAGAGACCCAGTACTTC. Translating gives CASSVAWGSQETQYF. The rearrangement uses TRBV9 and TRBJ2-5; a weak D match, TRBD1 (5 bases). Germline V gene sequence: CDR1 SGDLS, CDR2 YYNGEE. V gave up 0 bases and J gave up 1 base, with 10 bases separating them. This CDR3 contains 15 residues.

The CDR3 here is CASSLTGGGETQYF. The DNA of the CDR3 is TGCGCCAGCAGCTTGACAGGGGGCGGAGAGACCCAGTACTTC. The chain employs TRBV4-1 and TRBJ2-5; 10 bases are a match to TRBD1. V lost 5 bases and J lost 4; bases outside the gene matches: 4. Germline V gene lookup returns CDR1 MGHRA and CDR2 YSYEKL. This CDR3 spans 14 amino acids.

The chain combines TRBV29-1 with TRBJ2-2; weak D call: TRBD1 (5 bases). Trimming pared 2 bases from V and 5 bases from J, leaving 12 bases between. The CDR3 spans 14 residues. In germline, CDR1 is SQVTM, CDR2 ANQGSEA. CDR3 region: CSVELGHATGELFF. CDR3 sequence (DNA): TGCAGCGTTGAATTGGGGCATGCGACCGGGGAGCTGTTTTTT.

This chain uses TRBV6-5 with TRBJ1-5; tentatively, D is TRBD1 (6 bases). This CDR3 is built from 13 residues. V gave up 6 bases and J gave up 6 bases, with 12 bases separating them. CDR1 and CDR2 (germline): MNHEY, SVGAGI. The CDR3 DNA reads as TGTGCCAGCAGCAACAGGGAACTTCAGCCCCAGCATTTT. It encodes CASSNRELQPQHF.

The gene calls are TRBV6-6 and TRBJ2-7, with a weak D call TRBD2 (5 bases). CDR1 is MNHNY, CDR2 SVGAGI, per germline (reference sequence). The V and J ends lost 7 bases and 0 bases respectively, with 19 bases between them. The CDR3 length is 16 residues. This chain's CDR3 is CASTDGVDSRSYEQYF. DNA of the CDR3: TGTGCCAGCACCGACGGGGTGGACTCTCGCTCCTACGAGCAGTACTTC.

The chain recombines TRBV29-1 with TRBJ1-1; no clear D. The V gene's germline CDR1 is SQVTM and CDR2 ANQGSEA. Between the trimmed V and J ends, which lost 7 bases and 1 base, there was a span of 13 bases. There are 13 residues in the CDR3. The CDR3 nucleotides read TGCAGCGGGGTAGAGGTGGCGAACACTGAAGCTTTCTTT. This encodes CSGVEVANTEAFF. The complete variable domain, with remaining parts taken from reference TRBV29-1 and TRBJ1-1, reads SAVISQKPSRDICQRGTSLTIQCQVDSQVTMMFWYRQQPGQSLTLIATANQGSEATYESGFVIDKFPISRPNLTFSTLTVSNMSPEDSSIYLCSGVEVANTEAFFGQGTRLTVV.

The chain employs TRBV4-2 and TRBJ2-7; TRBD2 aligns across 9 bases. Germline V gene data show CDR1 as LGHNA and CDR2 as YNFKEQ. The CDR3 has 18 amino acids. J was trimmed by 4 bases and V by 4 bases; bases with no gene match: 17. CDR3 nucleotide sequence: TGTGCCAGCAGCCTACAAGAGGGGGGAAATAGCGGGAGATACGAGCAGTACTTC. Its protein product is CASSLQEGGNSGRYEQYF.

V is TRBV7-8 and J is TRBJ2-1; the match to TRBD2 covers 9 bases. This CDR3 is 16 amino acids long. CDR1 and CDR2 (germline): SGHVS, FQNEAQ. The V and J ends lost 3 bases and 0 bases, in that order; junction bases with no gene match: 3. The CDR3 region is CASSFLRGGSYNEQFF. Here the CDR3 DNA reads TGTGCCAGCAGCTTCCTGCGGGGGGGCTCCTACAATGAGCAGTTCTTC.

The V and J genes are TRBV4-2 and TRBJ1-1, with TRBD1 matching 7 bases. Trimming cost V 2 bases and J 4 bases; bases outside gene matches: 10. CDR1 LGHNA and CDR2 YNFKEQ come from the germline V gene. There are 16 residues in the CDR3. CDR3 sequence (DNA): TGTGCCAGCAGCCAAACGAAGGGGGCCGGGGGCACTGAAGCTTTCTTT. Its translation: CASSQTKGAGGTEAFF.

The rearrangement links TRBV7-3 to TRBJ2-3; D is perhaps TRBD1 (7 bases). The germline V and J ends were trimmed by 5 bases and 6 bases, with 18 bases remaining between them. Germline values: CDR1 SGHTA, CDR2 FQGTGA. There are 15 residues in the CDR3. The CDR3 sequence: CASSPTTGRLDTQYF. The CDR3 DNA sequence: TGTGCCAGCAGCCCGACGACAGGGAGGCTTGATACGCAGTATTTT.